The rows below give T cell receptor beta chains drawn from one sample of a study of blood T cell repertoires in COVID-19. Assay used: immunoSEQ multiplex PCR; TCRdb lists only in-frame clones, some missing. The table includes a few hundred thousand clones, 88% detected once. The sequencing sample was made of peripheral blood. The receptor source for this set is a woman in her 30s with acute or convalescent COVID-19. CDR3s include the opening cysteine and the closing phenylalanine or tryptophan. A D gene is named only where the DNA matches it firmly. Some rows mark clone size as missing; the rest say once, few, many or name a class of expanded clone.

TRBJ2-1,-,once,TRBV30,TGTGCCTGGACCCCCGGGGAGCTCTACAATGAGCAGTTCTTC,CAWTPGELYNEQFF
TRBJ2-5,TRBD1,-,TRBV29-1,TGCAGCTCATCGTCGGACAGGGGAGAGCAGTACTTC,CSSSSDRGEQYF
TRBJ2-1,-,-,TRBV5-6,TGTGCCAGCAGCTTTTCTATCGGGGTCTCCTACAATGAGCAGTTCTTC,CASSFSIGVSYNEQFF
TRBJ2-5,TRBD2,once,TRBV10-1,TGCGCCAGCAGTGAGCTAGCGGGAGGTCAGGAGACCCAGTACTTC,CASSELAGGQETQYF
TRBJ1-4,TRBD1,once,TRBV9,TGTGCCAGCAGCGTAGAGGGGACAGCGACTGAAAAACTGTTTTTT,CASSVEGTATEKLFF
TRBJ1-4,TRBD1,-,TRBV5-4,TGTGCCAGCAGCAACCAACCGGGACAGGGTGGAGAAAAACTGTTTTTT,CASSNQPGQGGEKLFF
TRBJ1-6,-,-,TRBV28,TGTGCCAGCAGGCGGAGGGGTTCGGGGAGCTCCTATAATTCACCCCTCCACTTT,CASRRRGSGSSYNSPLHF
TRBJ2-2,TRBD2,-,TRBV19,TGTGCCAGTAGTAGTCCTGGCGGGAGATCCGGGGAGCTGTTTTTT,CASSSPGGRSGELFF
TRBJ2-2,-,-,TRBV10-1,TGCGCCAGCAGGGGTGCGGGCACCGGGGAGCTGTTTTTT,CASRGAGTGELFF
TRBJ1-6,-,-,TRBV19,TGTGCCAGTAAGGGCAGGGGAAATTCACCCCTCCACTTT,CASKGRGNSPLHF
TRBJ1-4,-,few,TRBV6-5,TGTGCCAGCAGTTCCCCTGGGGCAGCAACTAATGAAAAACTGTTTTTT,CASSSPGAATNEKLFF
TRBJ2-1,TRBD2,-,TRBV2,TGTGCCATATTAGCCACCAGCGGGACCCCCTACAATGAGCAGTTCTTC,CAILATSGTPYNEQFF
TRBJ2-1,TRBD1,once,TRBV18,TGTGCCAGCTCACCATTTGACAGGGGGCCCAATGAGCAGTTCTTC,CASSPFDRGPNEQFF
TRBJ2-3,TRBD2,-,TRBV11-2,TGTGCCAGCAGCTTAGATCCGGCTAGCGGGAGTATCGGCACAGATACGCAGTATTTT,CASSLDPASGSIGTDTQYF
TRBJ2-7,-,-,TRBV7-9,TGTGCCAGCAGCTTAGAGGTACGTAAGGGGTCAACCTACGAGCAGTACTTC,CASSLEVRKGSTYEQYF
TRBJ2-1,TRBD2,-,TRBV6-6,TGTGCCAGCAGTCCCCTCGAGGGACTAGCGGGAATCTACAATGAGCAGTTCTTC,CASSPLEGLAGIYNEQFF
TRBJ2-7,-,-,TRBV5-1,TGCGCCAGCAGCTTGGAACCAGCGAACTACGAGCAGTACTTC,CASSLEPANYEQYF
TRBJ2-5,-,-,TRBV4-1,TGCGCCAGCAGCCGGGGACTGCAAGAGACCCAGTACTTC,CASSRGLQETQYF
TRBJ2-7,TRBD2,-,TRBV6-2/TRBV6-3,TGTGCCAGCAGTTACTCGATAGCGGGAGCCGGCGAGCAGTACTTC,CASSYSIAGAGEQYF
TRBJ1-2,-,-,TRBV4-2,TGTGCCAGCAGCCAAGTGGGGCCGACGAGCTATGGCTACACCTTC,CASSQVGPTSYGYTF
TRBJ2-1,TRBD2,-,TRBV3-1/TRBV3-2,TGTGCCAGCAGCCCCCGTGGAGCGGGAGGGCCCCAGATCCCCTACAATGAGCAGTTCTTC,CASSPRGAGGPQIPYNEQFF
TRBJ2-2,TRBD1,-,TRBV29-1,TGCAGCGCCGGGACAGCCACCGGGGAGCTGTTTTTT,CSAGTATGELFF
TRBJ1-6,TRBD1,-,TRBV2,TGTGCCAGCAGGCTCCCCCGGGACAGGGGGAAGAGCTCCTATAATTCACCCCTCCACTTT,CASRLPRDRGKSSYNSPLHF
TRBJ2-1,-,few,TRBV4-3,TGCGCCAGCAGCCAAGACAGGGGCACCTACAATGAGCAGTTCTTC,CASSQDRGTYNEQFF
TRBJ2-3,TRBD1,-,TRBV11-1,TGTGCCAGCAGCTTAGGGGACAGGGGGTCGACAGATACGCAGTATTTT,CASSLGDRGSTDTQYF
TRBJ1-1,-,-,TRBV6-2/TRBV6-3,TGTGCCAGCAGCTCCCGGGGAGGAGCTTTCTTT,CASSSRGGAFF
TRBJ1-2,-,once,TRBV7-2,TGTGCCAGCAGCCCCAGGGCCAGGGTCGACTATGGCTACACCTTC,CASSPRARVDYGYTF
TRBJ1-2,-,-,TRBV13,TGTGCCAGCAGTGACGAGGGTGGGAACGCAATTGGCTACACCTTC,CASSDEGGNAIGYTF
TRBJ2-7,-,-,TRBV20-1,TGCAGTGCTGAGGGTTCCCACGAGCAGTACTTC,CSAEGSHEQYF
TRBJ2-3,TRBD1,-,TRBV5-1,TGCGCCAGCACGATTTCAACCGGGACAGGGGCAGATACGCAGTATTTT,CASTISTGTGADTQYF
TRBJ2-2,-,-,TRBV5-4,TGTGCCAGCAGCTTGTCCAGGGGGAACACCGGGGAGCTGTTTTTT,CASSLSRGNTGELFF
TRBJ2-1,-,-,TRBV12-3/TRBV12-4,TGTGCCAGCAGTTCGGGGGACTACAATGAGCAGTTCTTC,CASSSGDYNEQFF
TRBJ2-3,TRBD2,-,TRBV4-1,TGCGCCAGCAGCCCCCGGGCTAGCGGAGGCACAGATACGCAGTATTTT,CASSPRASGGTDTQYF
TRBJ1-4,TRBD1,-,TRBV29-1,TGCAGCGCAGGGACAGCGGTAAATGAAAAACTGTTTTTT,CSAGTAVNEKLFF
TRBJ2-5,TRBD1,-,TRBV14,TGTGCCAGCAGCCAAGGTTTTCGGCAGGGGGCACGGGAGACCCAGTACTTC,CASSQGFRQGARETQYF
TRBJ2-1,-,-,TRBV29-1,TGCAGCGTTGACAGGGCGTATGAGCAGTTCTTC,CSVDRAYEQFF
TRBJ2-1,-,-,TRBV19,TGTGCCAGTAGTATAGACTTTCGTGGCCGTGAGCAGTTCTTC,CASSIDFRGREQFF
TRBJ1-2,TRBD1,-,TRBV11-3,TGTGCCAGCAGCTTCCACCCGGGACAGCCCACGTATGGCTACACCTTC,CASSFHPGQPTYGYTF
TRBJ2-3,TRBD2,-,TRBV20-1,TGCAGTGCTAGTGCTCTAGCGGGATACACAGATACGCAGTATTTT,CSASALAGYTDTQYF
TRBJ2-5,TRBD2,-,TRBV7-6,TGTGCCAGCAGCTCCGGACTAGCGGGACCCCAAGAGACCCAGTACTTC,CASSSGLAGPQETQYF
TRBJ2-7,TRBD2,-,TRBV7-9,TGTGCCAGCAGCGGAAGCTCTAGCGGGAGAAACTACGAGCAGTACTTC,CASSGSSSGRNYEQYF
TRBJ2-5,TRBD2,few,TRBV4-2,TGTGCCAGCAGCCAAGATTGGGGACTAGCGAACCAAGAGACCCAGTACTTC,CASSQDWGLANQETQYF
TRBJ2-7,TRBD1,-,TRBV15,TGTGCCACCAGCCCCTTACCGGGACAGGGATACGAGCAGTACTTC,CATSPLPGQGYEQYF
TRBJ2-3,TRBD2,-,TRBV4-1,TGCGCCAGCAGCCCCCTGGGACTAGCGGGAGTTTTGGATACGCAGTATTTT,CASSPLGLAGVLDTQYF
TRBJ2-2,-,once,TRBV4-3,TGCGCCAGCAGCCAGGATCCCGGGGGTTCGAACACCGGGGAGCTGTTTTTT,CASSQDPGGSNTGELFF
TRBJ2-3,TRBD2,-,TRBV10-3,TGTGCCATCAGTGATGTGGGACTAGCAACAGATACGCAGTATTTT,CAISDVGLATDTQYF
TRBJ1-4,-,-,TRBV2,TGTGCCATCCGGCCGGGACACCCACCGGAGCGCTCTAAACTGTTTTTT,CAIRPGHPPERSKLFF